The TCR beta chain described here comes from a study of spatial heterogeneity in lung cancer. In the study overall: More than 70 TRACERx patients with early, untreated non-small cell lung cancer donated samples. In the raw reads, each unique TCR and UMI combination was present more than ten times on average. At a median of roughly two years after resection, follow-up PBMC samples were sequenced when available. Compared with alpha-chain sequences, beta-chain sequences were consistently detected in greater numbers.

TCRdb re-analysed the 5' RACE reads in MiXCR, keeping a single row per CDR3 protein. The sample contains around 110,000 distinct CDR3 sequences, 12% of which appear only once. Time point meaning: blood at routine non-recurrence follow-up after resection. Unsorted tumor, nontumor lung tissue or cryopreserved PBMC supplied the whole RNA. The table lists this clonotype with many counts. The CDR3 spans 14 residues. The J segment lost 4 bases and the V segment lost 4 bases, leaving 7 bases of the junction unmatched. Germline V gene data show CDR1 as SGHKS and CDR2 as YYEKEE (reference sequence). The V gene is TRBV5-5, the J gene TRBJ1-2, with 7 bases fitting TRBD1. This TCR was sampled from a male donor with early-stage non-small cell lung cancer. This specimen was PBMCs, taken at follow-up. The CDR3 nucleotides read TGTGCCAGCAGCACGACAGGGTACGGCTATGGCTACACCTTC. Protein product: CASSTTGYGYGYTF. Combining the CDR3 with reference TRBV5-5 and TRBJ1-2 gives the whole variable domain DAGVTQSPTHLIKTRGQQVTLRCSPISGHKSVSWYQQVLGQGPQFIFQYYEKEERGRGNFPDRFSARQFPNYSSELNVNALLLGDSALYLCASSTTGYGYGYTFGSGTRLTVV.